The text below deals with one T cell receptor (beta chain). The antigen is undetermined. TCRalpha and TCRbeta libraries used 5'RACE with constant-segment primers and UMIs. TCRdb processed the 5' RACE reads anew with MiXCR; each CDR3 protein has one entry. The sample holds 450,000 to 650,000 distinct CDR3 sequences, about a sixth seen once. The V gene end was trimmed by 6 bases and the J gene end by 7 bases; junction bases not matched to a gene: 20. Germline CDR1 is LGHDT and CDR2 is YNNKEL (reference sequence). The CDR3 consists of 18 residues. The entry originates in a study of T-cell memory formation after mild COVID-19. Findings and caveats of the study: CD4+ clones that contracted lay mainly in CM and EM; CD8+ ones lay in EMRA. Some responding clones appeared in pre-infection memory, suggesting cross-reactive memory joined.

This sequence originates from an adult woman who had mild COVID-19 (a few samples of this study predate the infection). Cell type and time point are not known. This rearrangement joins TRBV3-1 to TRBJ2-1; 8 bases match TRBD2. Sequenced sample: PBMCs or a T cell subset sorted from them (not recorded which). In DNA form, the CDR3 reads TGTGCCAGCAGGGACACAGACTTTCGGGGGGGCGTCCCGAATGAGCAGTTCTTC. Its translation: CASRDTDFRGGVPNEQFF.